This TCR beta chain was sequenced during a study of persistence of HIV-infected CD4 T cells. For the study at large: Anti-CD3/anti-CD28 stimulation activated a higher proportion of cells than antigen stimulation, with lower memory fraction. Study-level findings and limits: CMV- and Gag-responding cells had lower TCRbeta richness than CD3/CD28-responding cells. Degenerate expanded CDR3beta sequences were enriched among CMV- and Gag-responding cells. TCR oligoclonality correlated with proviral oligoclonality in the same sorted populations.

Points on this clone: Its matching antigen is unknown.

This was the immunoSEQ version 4 assay in survey mode. Profiling relied on immunoSEQ multiplex PCR, and the TCRdb table lists in-frame clones only, not all of them. The sample shows 40,000 or so clones, roughly 90% of them seen only once. Cells were stimulated nonspecifically with anti-CD3/anti-CD28 magnetic beads. Sorting of responding CD4+ T cells relied on upregulated CD40 ligand together with CD69. This receptor was identified in an adult man with HIV who was CMV-seropositive. The sample in question was CD4+ T cells sorted from PBMCs after roughly 20-hour stimulation, obtained from a patient who received antiretroviral therapy.

In DNA, the CDR3 is TGTGCCAGCAGTTTATCAGCGGGGCCCACCTACGAGCAGTACTTC. Translating gives CASSLSAGPTYEQYF. This sequence joins TRBV28 and TRBJ2-7, with 7 bases identical to TRBD2. The germline gives CDR1 MDHEN, CDR2 SYDVKM. This CDR3 contains 15 residues. Unmatched junction bases numbered 5, after V lost 1 base and J lost 2 bases.